The entry below gives a single T cell receptor beta chain sequence along with its context. Antigen: not known. PCR primers comprised 60 Vbeta and 13 Jbeta primers. The repertoire was sequenced with immunoSEQ multiplex PCR; TCRdb's copy has only in-frame clones and lacks some. The repertoire holds over 150,000 clones, with about 80% as singletons. The data stem from a study of cytomegalovirus exposure and HLA in healthy donors. Regarding the study as a whole: Reportedly, HLA-A and HLA-B alleles of most subjects were accurately predicted from TCR beta.

CDR1 and CDR2 from the germline V gene are SGDLS and YYNGEE. The CDR3 is 14 residues long. V was cut by 3 bases and J by 4 bases, with 13 bases left in between. The sequenced sample consisted of PBMCs. This receptor was obtained from a man in his late teens or twenties in good health and CMV-seronegative. The chain uses TRBV9 and TRBJ2-5; a weak D match, TRBD1 (5 bases). In DNA, the CDR3 is TGTGCCAGCAGCGCAGACAGTTCAATAGAGACCCAGTACTTC. As protein: CASSADSSIETQYF.